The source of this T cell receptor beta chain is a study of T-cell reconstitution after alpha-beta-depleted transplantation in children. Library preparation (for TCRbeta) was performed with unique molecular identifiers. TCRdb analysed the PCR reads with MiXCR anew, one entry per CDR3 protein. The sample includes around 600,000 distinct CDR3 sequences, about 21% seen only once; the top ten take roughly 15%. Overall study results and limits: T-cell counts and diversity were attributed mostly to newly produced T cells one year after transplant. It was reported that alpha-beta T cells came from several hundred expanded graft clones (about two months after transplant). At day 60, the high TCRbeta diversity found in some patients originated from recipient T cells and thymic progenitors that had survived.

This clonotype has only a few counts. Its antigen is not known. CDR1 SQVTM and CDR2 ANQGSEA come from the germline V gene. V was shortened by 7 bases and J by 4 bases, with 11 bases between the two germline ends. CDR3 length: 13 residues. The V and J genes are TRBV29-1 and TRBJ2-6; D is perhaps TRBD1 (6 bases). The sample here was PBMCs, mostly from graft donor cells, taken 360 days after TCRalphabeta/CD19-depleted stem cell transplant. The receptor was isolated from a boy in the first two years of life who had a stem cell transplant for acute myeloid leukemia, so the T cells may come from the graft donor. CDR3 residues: CSAGVSGANVLTF. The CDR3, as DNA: TGCAGCGCAGGGGTGAGCGGGGCCAACGTCCTGACTTTC.